Presented here are 20 T cell receptor beta chains from one specimen sequenced in a study of early T cells in non-severe SARS-CoV-2 infection. Each CDR3 protein is one row after TCRdb ran MiXCR on the 5' RACE reads. The data show 70,000 to 85,000 distinct CDR3 sequences, with about 12% seen just once and about 2.7% held by the top ten. Sequenced sample: whole blood. Receptor source: an adult who was a healthcare worker with PCR-confirmed SARS-CoV-2 infection or an uninfected control (not recorded which).

This clonotype was seen a few times. The chain joins TRBV12-5 to TRBJ2-5; unclear D gene. Germline V lookup: CDR1 LGHNT, CDR2 FRNRAP. Trimming removed 4 bases from V and 5 bases from J, with 8 bases in between. The CDR3 contains 12 residues. CDR3: CASGWMGETQYF. For the CDR3, the DNA is TGTGCTAGTGGTTGGATGGGGGAGACCCAGTACTTC.

A few counts support this clonotype. The chain is built from TRBV30 and TRBJ1-6; 7 bases map to TRBD1. Trimming cost V 4 bases and J 10 bases; bases outside gene matches: 13. CDR3 length equals 15 residues. Germline CDR1 reads GTSNPN; CDR2 reads SVGIG (reference sequence). The CDR3 reads CAWTVGGPRNSPLHF. CDR3 nucleotide sequence: TGTGCCTGGACTGTAGGGGGCCCACGAAACTCACCCCTCCACTTT.

The J gene is TRBJ1-6, the V gene TRBV11-3, with a weak D call TRBD1 (6 bases). V dropped 4 bases and J dropped 7 bases, with 14 bases sitting between them. The CDR3 is 15 amino acids. Germline CDR1 is SGHNT and CDR2 is YENEEA. CDR3 sequence reads: CASSSGNRVNSPLHF. As DNA, the CDR3 is TGTGCCAGCAGCTCTGGAAACAGGGTGAATTCACCCCTCCACTTT.

The rearrangement links TRBV20-1 to TRBJ2-5; no clear D. Germline assignment: CDR1 DFQATT and CDR2 SNEGSKA (reference sequence). This CDR3 spans 12 amino acids. V was cut by 6 bases and J by 5 bases, with 13 bases left in between. The CDR3 reads CSARKELETQYF. For the CDR3, the DNA is TGCAGTGCCCGAAAAGAACTGGAGACCCAGTACTTC.

This clonotype was detected only a few times. The genes are TRBV10-3 and TRBJ2-3; D is unresolved. The CDR3 is 12 amino acids. Per the germline V gene, CDR1 is ENHRY and CDR2 is SYGVKD. V lost 2 bases and J 3 bases, leaving 3 bases between the germline ends. In DNA, the CDR3 is TGTGCCATCAGTGAGGGAACAGATACGCAGTATTTT. Its translation: CAISEGTDTQYF.

The V gene is TRBV6-5, the J gene TRBJ2-7, with a tentative D call TRBD2 (5 bases). Germline values: CDR1 MNHEY, CDR2 SVGAGI. The V and J ends lost 0 bases and 4 bases respectively, with 10 bases between them. There are 14 residues in the CDR3. CDR3 nucleotides: TGTGCCAGCAGTTACTCGACCGGGGTTTACGAGCAGTACTTC. As protein: CASSYSTGVYEQYF.

The CDR3 DNA reads TGTGCCAGCCAGAGGGTAAATAGCAATCAGCCCCAGCATTTT. It translates to CASQRVNSNQPQHF. V is TRBV19 and J is TRBJ1-5; no definite D call. Germline assignment: CDR1 LNHDA and CDR2 SQIVND (reference sequence). Trimming removed 9 bases at V and 0 bases at J, with 12 bases between. This CDR3 contains 14 residues.

This clonotype was counted between two and nine times. The chain combines TRBV3-1 with TRBJ1-4; possibly TRBD1 for D (5 bases). CDR3 size: 16 residues. Looked up from germline, CDR1 is LGHDT and CDR2 is YNNKEL (reference sequence). Trimming left V 2 bases short and J 0 bases short, with 10 bases between. The CDR3 loop reads CASSQWDSATNEKLFF. The CDR3 DNA reads as TGTGCCAGCAGCCAATGGGACTCTGCAACTAATGAAAAACTGTTTTTT.

Only a few counts were recorded for this clonotype. The genes are TRBV20-1 and TRBJ2-5; TRBD2 matches 8 bases. V lost 1 base, J lost 1 base, and 2 bases stayed unmatched. The CDR3 contains 14 residues. Germline V CDR1 and CDR2: DFQATT, SNEGSKA (reference sequence). The CDR3 bases are TGCAGTGCTAGAGCAGGGACTAGCCAAGAGACCCAGTACTTC. This encodes CSARAGTSQETQYF.

This rearrangement joins TRBV10-3 to TRBJ2-1; 9 bases agree with TRBD2. Germline V lookup: CDR1 ENHRY, CDR2 SYGVKD. The V segment lost 8 bases and the J segment 15 bases; nucleotides outside the gene matches: 8. The CDR3 runs to 11 residues. The CDR3: CAIDAGGLLFF. The CDR3 DNA is TGTGCCATCGATGCGGGAGGGCTCCTGTTCTTC.

The chain combines TRBV7-8 with TRBJ2-3, with a possible D match to TRBD2 (6 bases). Trimming shortened V by 2 bases and J by 4 bases, and 13 bases separated the two germline ends. This CDR3 spans 15 amino acids. Germline lookup yields CDR1 SGHVS and CDR2 FQNEAQ. DNA of the CDR3: TGTGCCAGCAGCTTAAGTGCGGGAAGGGCAGATACGCAGTATTTT. Protein sequence: CASSLSAGRADTQYF.

This rearrangement joins TRBV5-1 to TRBJ1-2; D uncertain. V lost 1 base, J lost 5 bases, and 6 bases lay in between. The CDR3 spans 12 residues. Germline CDR1 is SGHRS and CDR2 is YFSETQ. In DNA, the CDR3 is TGCGCCAGCAGCTTGATGGATTATGGCTACACCTTC. The encoded protein is CASSLMDYGYTF.

The chain carries TRBV10-3 and TRBJ2-5, with D possibly called TRBD1 or TRBD2 (5 bases each). CDR1 ENHRY and CDR2 SYGVKD come from the germline V gene. The V gene lost 10 bases and the J gene lost 4 bases, with 16 bases spanning the gap. This CDR3 is built from 13 residues. The CDR3 DNA follows: TGTGCCACCCTCCGGGACCTCCGAGAGACCCAGTACTTC. This sequence encodes CATLRDLRETQYF.

This clonotype occurred many times. The V call is TRBV28, the J call TRBJ1-5; D not certain. V lost 10 bases, J lost 0 bases, and 13 bases lay in between. This CDR3 has 14 residues. From germline, CDR1 is MDHEN and CDR2 SYDVKM. CDR3 DNA: TGTGCCATACGGTCCCCCTATAGCAATCAGCCCCAGCATTTT. It specifies CAIRSPYSNQPQHF.

This clonotype was detected a few times. An end of the junction differs from the germline gene, which may be a read error. The chain employs TRBV28 and TRBJ2-7; 9 positions match TRBD1. This CDR3 region has 16 residues. Germline values: CDR1 MDHEN, CDR2 SYDVKM. The CDR3 nucleotides are TGTGCCAGCAGATTATTGGGGACAGGGAAGAATTACGAGCAGTACTTC. It is translated as CASRLLGTGKNYEQYF. The full variable domain, in which reference TRBV28 and TRBJ2-7 provide the parts outside the CDR3, is DVKVTQSSRYLVKRTGEKVFLECVQDMDHENMFWYRQDPGLGLRLIYFSYDVKMKEKGDIPEGYSVSREKKERFSLILESASTNQTSMYLCASRLLGTGKNYEQYFGPGTRLTVT.

The V call is TRBV11-1, the J call TRBJ1-1; 7 bases line up with TRBD1. Unmatched junction bases numbered 13, after V lost 4 bases and J lost 5 bases. CDR3 length: 16 residues. In germline, CDR1 is SGHAT, CDR2 FQDESV (reference sequence). The CDR3 DNA reads as TGTGCCAGCAGCTCTCGACGCCGGGACAGTAAGACTGAAGCTTTCTTT. Its translation is CASSSRRRDSKTEAFF.

This clonotype was seen at least ten times. This chain connects TRBV3-1 to TRBJ2-2, with D possibly TRBD1 on 6 matching bases. This CDR3 comprises 14 residues. Per germline, CDR1 LGHDT and CDR2 YNNKEL (reference sequence). V lost 8 bases and J 2 bases, leaving 12 bases between the germline ends. The chain's CDR3 is CASVQQGNTGELFF. The CDR3 nucleotides are TGTGCCAGCGTCCAACAGGGAAACACCGGGGAGCTGTTTTTT.

The chain carries TRBV30 and TRBJ2-1; tentative D call: TRBD2 (6 bases). The V gene lost 5 bases and the J gene lost 0 bases, with 17 bases spanning the gap. This CDR3 has 16 amino acids. The V gene's germline CDR1 is GTSNPN and CDR2 SVGIG (reference sequence). CDR3 amino acids: CAWAPGLLSSYNEQFF. CDR3 nucleotide sequence: TGTGCCTGGGCCCCGGGACTCCTGAGCTCCTACAATGAGCAGTTCTTC.

This clonotype appeared many times. The rearrangement uses TRBV20-1 and TRBJ2-5; tentative D call: TRBD2 (6 bases). Trimming took 0 bases from V and 5 from J, leaving 10 bases between them. Germline CDR1 DFQATT, CDR2 SNEGSKA (reference sequence). The CDR3 runs 13 residues. The CDR3 region has the DNA TGCAGTGCTAGAGATCGGGGGATGGAGACCCAGTACTTC. Residues: CSARDRGMETQYF.

This clonotype was seen repeatedly, ten times or more. This CDR3 is CASSSPDRGAYNEQFF. DNA for the CDR3: TGTGCCAGCAGCTCACCCGACAGGGGCGCCTACAATGAGCAGTTCTTC. The V and J genes are TRBV11-3 and TRBJ2-1; the match to TRBD1 covers 8 bases. The CDR3 sequence is 16 residues long. Germline V gene lookup returns CDR1 SGHNT and CDR2 YENEEA. Losses at the gene ends were 4 bases for V and 2 bases for J; bases not matched to a gene: 7.